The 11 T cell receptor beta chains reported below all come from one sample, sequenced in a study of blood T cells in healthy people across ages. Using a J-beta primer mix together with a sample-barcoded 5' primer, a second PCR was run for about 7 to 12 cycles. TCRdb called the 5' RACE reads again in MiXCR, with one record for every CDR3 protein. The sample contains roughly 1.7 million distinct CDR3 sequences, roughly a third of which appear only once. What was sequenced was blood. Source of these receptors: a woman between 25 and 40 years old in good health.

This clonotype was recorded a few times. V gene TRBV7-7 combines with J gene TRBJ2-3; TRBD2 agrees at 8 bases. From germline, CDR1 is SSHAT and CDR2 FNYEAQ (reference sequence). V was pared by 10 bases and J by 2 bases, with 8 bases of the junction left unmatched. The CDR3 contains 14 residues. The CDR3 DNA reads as TGTGCCACCAATGGGCGGGAGGCCACAGATACGCAGTATTTT. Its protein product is CATNGREATDTQYF.

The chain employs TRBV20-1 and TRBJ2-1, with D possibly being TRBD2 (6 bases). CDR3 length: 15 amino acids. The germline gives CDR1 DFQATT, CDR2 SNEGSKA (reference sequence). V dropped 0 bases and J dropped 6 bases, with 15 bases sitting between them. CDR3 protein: CSARDMREVSNEQFF. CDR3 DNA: TGCAGTGCTAGAGATATGCGGGAAGTTTCCAATGAGCAGTTCTTC.

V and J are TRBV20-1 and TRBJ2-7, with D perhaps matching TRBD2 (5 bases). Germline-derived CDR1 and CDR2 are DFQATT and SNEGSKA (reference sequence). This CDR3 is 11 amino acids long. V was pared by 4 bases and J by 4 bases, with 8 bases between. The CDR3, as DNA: TGCAGTGCTATGGGAGCATACGAGCAGTACTTC. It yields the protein CSAMGAYEQYF.

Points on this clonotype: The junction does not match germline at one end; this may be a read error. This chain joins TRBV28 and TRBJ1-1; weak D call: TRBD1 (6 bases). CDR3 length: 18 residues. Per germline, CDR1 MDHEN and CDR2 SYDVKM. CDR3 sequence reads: CASSFPSGGAQVYTKAFF. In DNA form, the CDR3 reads TGTGCCAGCAGTTTCCCCTCCGGGGGGGCGCAAGTATACACTAAAGCTTTCTTT.

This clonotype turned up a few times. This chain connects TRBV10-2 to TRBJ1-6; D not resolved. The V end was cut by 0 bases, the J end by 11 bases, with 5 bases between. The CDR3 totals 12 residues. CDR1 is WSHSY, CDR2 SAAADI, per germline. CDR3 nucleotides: TGCGCCAGCAGTGAGTCGTATACACCCCTCCACTTT. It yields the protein CASSESYTPLHF.

The CDR3 nucleotides read TGTGCCAGCCAACGGGACTCCTACAATGAGCAGTTCTTC. Amino acids: CASQRDSYNEQFF. The genes are TRBV7-2 and TRBJ2-1, with D maybe TRBD2 (5 bases). CDR1 and CDR2 from the germline V gene are SGHTA and FQGNSA. The CDR3 is made up of 13 amino acids. V lost 8 bases to trimming and J lost 0 bases, with 8 bases between them.

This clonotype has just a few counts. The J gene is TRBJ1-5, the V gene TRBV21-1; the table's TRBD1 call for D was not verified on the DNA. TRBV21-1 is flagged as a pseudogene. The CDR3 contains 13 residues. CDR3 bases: TGTGCCATCCTTGACAGGCGAAATCAGCCCCAGCATTTT. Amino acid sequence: CAILDRRNQPQHF.

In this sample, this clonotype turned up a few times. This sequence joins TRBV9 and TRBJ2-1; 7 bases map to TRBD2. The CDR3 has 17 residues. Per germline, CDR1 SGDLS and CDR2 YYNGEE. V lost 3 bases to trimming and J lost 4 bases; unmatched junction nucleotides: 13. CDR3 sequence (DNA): TGTGCCAGCAGCGACACTTTTGGGGGGGGACCTTACAATGAGCAGTTCTTC. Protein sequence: CASSDTFGGGPYNEQFF. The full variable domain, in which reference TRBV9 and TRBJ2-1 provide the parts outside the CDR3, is DSGVTQTPKHLITATGQRVTLRCSPRSGDLSVYWYQQSLDQGLQFLIQYYNGEERAKGNILERFSAQQFPDLHSELNLSSLELGDSALYFCASSDTFGGGPYNEQFFGPGTRLTVL.

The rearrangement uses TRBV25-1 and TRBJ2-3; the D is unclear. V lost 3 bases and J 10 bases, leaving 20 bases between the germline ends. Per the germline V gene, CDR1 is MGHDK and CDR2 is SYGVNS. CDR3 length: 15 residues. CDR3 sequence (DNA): TGTGCCAGCAGTGAGCCGAAAGGGAATGGGGATGCGCAGTATTTT. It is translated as CASSEPKGNGDAQYF.

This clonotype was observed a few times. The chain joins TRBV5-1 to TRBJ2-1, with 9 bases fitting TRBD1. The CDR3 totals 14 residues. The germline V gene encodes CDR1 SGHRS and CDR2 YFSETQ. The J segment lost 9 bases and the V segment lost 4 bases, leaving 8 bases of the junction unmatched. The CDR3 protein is CASSRGQGEGEQFF. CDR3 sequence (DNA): TGCGCCAGCAGCCGGGGACAGGGTGAGGGTGAGCAGTTCTTC.

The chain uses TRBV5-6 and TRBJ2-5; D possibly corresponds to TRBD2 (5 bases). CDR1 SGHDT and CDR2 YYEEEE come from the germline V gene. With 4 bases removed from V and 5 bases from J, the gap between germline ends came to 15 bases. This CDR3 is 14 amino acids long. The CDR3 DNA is TGTGCCAGCAGCCCGCTGCGGACGGGGGAGACCCAGTACTTC. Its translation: CASSPLRTGETQYF.